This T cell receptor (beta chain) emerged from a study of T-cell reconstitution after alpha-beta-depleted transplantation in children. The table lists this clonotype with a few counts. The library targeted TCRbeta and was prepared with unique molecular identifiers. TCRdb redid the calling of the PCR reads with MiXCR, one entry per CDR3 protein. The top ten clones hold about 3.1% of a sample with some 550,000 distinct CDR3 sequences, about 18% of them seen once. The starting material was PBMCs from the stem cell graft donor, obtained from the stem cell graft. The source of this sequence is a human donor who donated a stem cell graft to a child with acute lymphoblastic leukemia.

This CDR3 is CASSDLSSYNSPLHF. In DNA, the CDR3 is TGTGCCAGCAGTGACTTGAGCTCCTATAATTCACCCCTCCACTTT. The chain carries TRBV27 and TRBJ1-6; no clear D. The length of the CDR3 is 15 residues. Germline V gene sequence: CDR1 MNHEY, CDR2 SMNVEV (reference sequence). V lost 5 bases and J lost 0, with 8 bases in between.